The 18 T cell receptor beta chains presented below share a single source sample, sequenced in a study of cytomegalovirus exposure and HLA in healthy donors. Primers included in the PCR were 60 Vbeta and 13 Jbeta primers. TCRdb's copy holds only in-frame clones and misses some; the assay was immunoSEQ multiplex PCR. The repertoire has more than 90,000 clones, 70% to 80% of them found once; the top ten carry roughly 0.63%. Sequenced input: PBMCs. The receptors were sampled from a young man in good health and CMV-seronegative.

The rearrangement links TRBV7-6 to TRBJ1-4, with TRBD1 identical over 9 bases. The CDR3 has 15 amino acids. Germline trimming cut 4 bases from V and 3 bases from J; bases unmatched to any gene: 3. CDR1 is SGHVS and CDR2 is FNYEAQ in the germline V gene. CDR3 loop: CASSSWTGANEKLFF. CDR3 sequence (DNA): TGTGCCAGCAGCTCGTGGACAGGGGCTAATGAAAAACTGTTTTTT.

CDR3 bases: TGCGCCAGCAGCCAAGGTGGAGGGCCGAGCACAGATACGCAGTATTTT. It codes for CASSQGGGPSTDTQYF. The genes are TRBV4-1 and TRBJ2-3, with D possibly matching TRBD2 (6 bases). Per the germline V gene, CDR1 is MGHRA and CDR2 is YSYEKL. Between the trimmed V and J ends, which lost 1 base and 0 bases, there was a span of 11 bases. There are 16 residues in the CDR3.

The sample holds a few counts of this clone. The genes are TRBV7-9 and TRBJ2-5, with a possible D match to TRBD2 (8 bases). This CDR3 has 17 residues. The V gene's germline CDR1 is SEHNR and CDR2 FQNEAQ (reference sequence). The germline V and J ends were trimmed by 6 bases and 4 bases, with 24 bases remaining between them. The CDR3 nucleotides read TGTGCCAGCAGATCCCAGGGGGGGACTAGTAAAAGAGAGACCCAGTACTTC. Amino acid sequence: CASRSQGGTSKRETQYF.

J is TRBJ1-5 and V is TRBV7-6, with 9 bases aligning to TRBD1. V was clipped by 5 bases and J by 7 bases; unmatched bases: 6. Germline V gives CDR1 SGHVS, CDR2 FNYEAQ. The CDR3 runs to 14 residues. The CDR3 is CASSRTGEGQPQHF. The DNA for the CDR3 is TGTGCCAGCAGCCGGACAGGGGAAGGGCAGCCCCAGCATTTT.

This chain joins TRBV19 and TRBJ1-2; D gene uncertain. Germline CDR1 is LNHDA and CDR2 is SQIVND (reference sequence). The length of the CDR3 is 13 residues. The V end was cut by 5 bases, the J end by 1 base, with 8 bases between. As DNA, the CDR3 is TGTGCCAGTAGTCCCACAGATAACTATGGCTACACCTTC. Protein sequence: CASSPTDNYGYTF.

This clone appeared a single time. This sample also contains other DNA sequences that code for the same CDR3. The V gene is TRBV18, the J gene TRBJ2-1; TRBD1 matches at 10 bases. Unmatched junction bases numbered 3, after V lost 3 bases and J lost 4 bases. This CDR3 contains 15 residues. Per the germline V gene, CDR1 is KGHSH and CDR2 is LQKENI. In DNA, the CDR3 is TGTGCCAGCTCACCTGGACAGGGGGTTTACAATGAGCAGTTCTTC. It translates to CASSPGQGVYNEQFF. Drawing the rest from reference TRBV18 and TRBJ2-1, the complete variable domain is NAGVMQNPRHLVRRRGQEARLRCSPMKGHSHVYWYRQLPEEGLKFMVYLQKENIIDESGMPKERFSAEFPKEGPSILRIQQVVRGDSAAYFCASSPGQGVYNEQFFGPGTRLTVL.

The rearrangement joins TRBV27 to TRBJ2-7; 9 bases line up with TRBD1. V shed 3 bases and J 12 bases; nucleotides not matched to a gene: 9. Germline CDR1 and CDR2: MNHEY and SMNVEV (reference sequence). This CDR3 spans 13 amino acids. CDR3 DNA sequence: TGTGCCAGCAGTTTGTCTACAGGGGGCCCCGTGTACGTC. Protein sequence: CASSLSTGGPVYV.

This rearrangement joins TRBV29-1 to TRBJ2-7; 10 positions match TRBD1. CDR3 length equals 17 residues. Germline CDR1 reads SQVTM; CDR2 reads ANQGSEA. V gave up 0 bases and J gave up 2 bases; unmatched junction bases: 10. CDR3: CSVEDGPGQGTPYEQYF. The CDR3 DNA is TGCAGCGTTGAAGATGGTCCGGGACAGGGGACGCCCTACGAGCAGTACTTC.

The chain couples TRBV5-1 to TRBJ2-3; TRBD2 aligns across 13 bases. The CDR3 totals 17 residues. Unmatched junction bases numbered 4, after V lost 3 bases and J lost 0 bases. CDR1 is SGHRS, CDR2 YFSETQ, per germline. Here the CDR3 reads CASSSGLAGSSTDTQYF. The CDR3 bases are TGCGCCAGCAGCTCGGGACTAGCGGGATCAAGCACAGATACGCAGTATTTT. Full variable domain (remainder filled in from reference TRBV5-1 and TRBJ2-3): KAGVTQTPRYLIKTRGQQVTLSCSPISGHRSVSWYQQTPGQGLQFLFEYFSETQRNKGNFPGRFSGRQFSNSRSEMNVSTLELGDSALYLCASSSGLAGSSTDTQYFGPGTRLTVL.

This sequence joins TRBV6-4 and TRBJ2-1; D is perhaps TRBD2 (5 bases). Germline lookup yields CDR1 MRHNA and CDR2 SNTAGT. Trimming removed 0 bases at V and 9 bases at J, with 15 bases between. This CDR3 contains 15 residues. DNA for the CDR3: TGTGCCAGCAGTGACTCCACTGCGGGCTGGGGTGAGCAGTTCTTC. It is translated as CASSDSTAGWGEQFF.

The chain links TRBV7-6 to TRBJ2-2; 7 positions agree with TRBD2. Losses at the gene ends were 5 bases for V and 2 bases for J; bases not matched to a gene: 11. Germline CDR1 SGHVS, CDR2 FNYEAQ. The CDR3 has 17 residues. CDR3 protein: CASSAGGWQDNTGELFF. CDR3 DNA: TGTGCCAGCAGCGCCGGGGGGTGGCAGGATAACACCGGGGAGCTGTTTTTT. The full variable domain, in which reference TRBV7-6 and TRBJ2-2 provide the parts outside the CDR3, is GAGVSQSPRYKVTKRGQDVALRCDPISGHVSLYWYRQALGQGPEFLTYFNYEAQQDKSGLPNDRFSAERPEGSISTLTIQRTEQRDSAMYRCASSAGGWQDNTGELFFGEGSRLTVL.

This clone was seen a single time. J is TRBJ2-7 and V is TRBV20-1; D is perhaps TRBD1 (5 bases). V was pared by 3 bases and J by 3 bases, with 6 bases between. In germline, CDR1 is DFQATT, CDR2 SNEGSKA (reference sequence). The CDR3 extends over 11 amino acids. In DNA form, the CDR3 reads TGCAGTGCTAGGGACAACTACGAGCAGTACGTC. Encoded protein: CSARDNYEQYV.

Here the CDR3 reads CASSSLGLAEEVETQYF. CDR3 DNA sequence: TGTGCCAGCAGCTCCTTGGGTCTAGCGGAAGAGGTAGAGACCCAGTACTTC. The J gene is TRBJ2-5, the V gene TRBV7-2; TRBD2 agrees at 7 bases. CDR3 length equals 17 residues. Germline V gene lookup returns CDR1 SGHTA and CDR2 FQGNSA. The V gene end was trimmed by 4 bases and the J gene end by 4 bases; junction bases not matched to a gene: 15.

This clone appeared a single time. This chain connects TRBV11-2 to TRBJ2-7, with 7 bases lining up with TRBD1. The CDR3 runs 13 residues. Germline CDR1 and CDR2: SGHAT and FQNNGV. The junction had 1 base not matched to a gene; V was cut back by 3 bases and J by 2 bases. The CDR3 bases are TGTGCCAGCAGCTTGGACAGGCCCTACGAGCAGTACTTC. Protein: CASSLDRPYEQYF.

The CDR3 is CASTPPWGGGEKLFF. The CDR3 nucleotides are TGTGCCAGCACCCCCCCCTGGGGCGGCGGTGAAAAACTGTTTTTT. The gene calls are TRBV7-9 and TRBJ1-4; D possibly corresponds to TRBD1 (5 bases). Germline-derived CDR1 and CDR2 are SEHNR and FQNEAQ (reference sequence). V was cut by 7 bases and J by 7 bases, with 19 bases left in between. The CDR3 length is 15 residues.

This chain links TRBV6-5 with TRBJ1-2; 7 bases line up with TRBD1. From germline, CDR1 is MNHEY and CDR2 SVGAGI. Trimming removed 6 bases from V and 8 bases from J; junction bases left unmatched: 9. This CDR3 region has 13 residues. The CDR3 here is CASRRDSPIGYTF. For the CDR3, the DNA is TGTGCCAGCAGGAGGGACAGCCCTATCGGCTACACCTTC.

The chain couples TRBV11-2 to TRBJ1-5; D uncertain. The V end lost 0 bases, the J end lost 6 bases, and 6 bases lay between the germline ends. The CDR3 is 13 residues long. The germline V gene encodes CDR1 SGHAT and CDR2 FQNNGV. CDR3 loop: CASSLDTVQPQHF. The CDR3 region has the DNA TGTGCCAGCAGCTTAGATACAGTTCAGCCCCAGCATTTT.

The chain combines TRBV5-1 with TRBJ2-1, with a weak D call TRBD1 (6 bases). The V end was cut by 0 bases, the J end by 3 bases, with 7 bases between. CDR3 length: 14 residues. Per the germline V gene, CDR1 is SGHRS and CDR2 is YFSETQ. CDR3 sequence: CASSLEDSYNEQFF. The CDR3 coding sequence is TGCGCCAGCAGCTTGGAGGACAGCTACAATGAGCAGTTCTTC.